Shown below are 16 T cell receptor beta chains from a single sample sequenced in a study of beta chain features in type 1 diabetes. Overall study findings and caveats: In every one of the four CD4+ subsets, TCRB CDR3s were moderately but significantly shorter in Type 1 diabetes patients.

What was sequenced were expressed TCRB transcripts, since all of the isolated RNA had been reverse transcribed. Sequenced by immunoSEQ multiplex PCR; TCRdb stores in-frame clones only, minus some. Here the sample spans 310,000 or so clones, 9.3% being singletons. Their recognized antigens are unknown. Sequenced material: central memory CD4+ T cells from blood. These receptors were collected from a man aged 25 to 40 with type 1 diabetes.

The chain is built from TRBV28 and TRBJ2-3, with 8 nucleotides matching TRBD2. Germline values: CDR1 MDHEN, CDR2 SYDVKM. V was pared by 9 bases and J by 3 bases, with 8 bases of the junction left unmatched. The CDR3 contains 14 residues. DNA of the CDR3: TGTGCCAGTCTTCGCGGGGGGTCGACAGATACGCAGTATTTT. This translates into CASLRGGSTDTQYF. Supplemented by reference TRBV28 and TRBJ2-3, the full variable domain reads DVKVTQSSRYLVKRTGEKVFLECVQDMDHENMFWYRQDPGLGLRLIYFSYDVKMKEKGDIPEGYSVSREKKERFSLILESASTNQTSMYLCASLRGGSTDTQYFGPGTRLTVL.

This clone has only a few counts. The rearrangement joins TRBV14 to TRBJ2-7; 10 bases line up with TRBD1. The germline CDR1 and CDR2 sequences are SGHDN and FVKESK. The CDR3 is made up of 15 amino acids. V was clipped by 4 bases and J by 9 bases; unmatched bases: 12. CDR3 residues: CASSRPGTGVSGQYF. The CDR3 bases are TGTGCCAGCAGCCGCCCCGGGACAGGGGTTTCCGGGCAGTACTTC.

The V call is TRBV5-1, the J call TRBJ1-1; 8 bases fit TRBD1. The CDR3 totals 16 residues. With 0 bases clipped from V and 2 bases from J, the junction kept 6 bases outside the gene matches. Germline V gene data show CDR1 as SGHRS and CDR2 as YFSETQ. CDR3 bases: TGCGCCAGCAGCTTGGCACGACAGGGGACCAACACTGAAGCTTTCTTT. This translates into CASSLARQGTNTEAFF.

In the case of this clone: Other DNA sequences from this sample encode an identical CDR3 as well. The chain employs TRBV7-2 and TRBJ2-3; D remains unclear. V dropped 1 base and J dropped 2 bases, with 7 bases sitting between them. The CDR3 contains 14 residues. CDR1 SGHTA and CDR2 FQGNSA come from the germline V gene. The CDR3 here is CASSLGQSTDTQYF. CDR3 DNA: TGTGCCAGCAGCTTAGGGCAATCCACAGATACGCAGTATTTT. Full variable domain (missing parts from reference TRBV7-2 and TRBJ2-3): GAGVSQSPSNKVTEKGKDVELRCDPISGHTALYWYRQSLGQGLEFLIYFQGNSAPDKSGLPSDRFSAERTGGSVSTLTIQRTQQEDSAVYLCASSLGQSTDTQYFGPGTRLTVL.

Worth noting for this clone: Other DNA sequences in the sample encode the same CDR3. V and J are TRBV19 and TRBJ2-7, with D possibly matching TRBD2 (5 bases). V was cut by 3 bases and J by 3 bases, with 9 bases left in between. The CDR3 is 13 residues long. Germline values: CDR1 LNHDA, CDR2 SQIVND (reference sequence). The CDR3 DNA reads as TGTGCCAGTAGTATCAGGACTGGCTACGAGCAGTACTTC. This translates into CASSIRTGYEQYF.

The CDR3 coding sequence is TGTGCCACCTCCGGGACAGGGAGTTCCAATGAGCAGTTCTTC. This encodes CATSGTGSSNEQFF. This chain uses TRBV19 with TRBJ2-1; 9 bases agree with TRBD1. CDR3 length: 14 residues. J lost 6 bases, V lost 10 bases, and 10 bases had no gene match. Per the germline V gene, CDR1 is LNHDA and CDR2 is SQIVND (reference sequence). Complete variable domain (other parts from reference TRBV19 and TRBJ2-1): DGGITQSPKYLFRKEGQNVTLSCEQNLNHDAMYWYRQDPGQGLRLIYYSQIVNDFQKGDIAEGYSVSREKKESFPLTVTSAQKNPTAFYLCATSGTGSSNEQFFGPGTRLTVL.

The chain joins TRBV30 to TRBJ2-3; weak D call: TRBD2 (6 bases). The CDR3 sequence is 13 residues long. V was clipped by 5 bases and J by 4 bases, with 13 bases between them. Germline lookup yields CDR1 GTSNPN and CDR2 SVGIG (reference sequence). CDR3 sequence reads: CAWRDGSPDTQYF. The CDR3 nucleotides read TGTGCCTGGCGGGACGGGAGCCCAGATACGCAGTATTTT.

This clone appeared a few times. The rearrangement links TRBV7-2 to TRBJ2-3; unclear D gene. The CDR3 has 13 residues. V lost 4 bases, J lost 8 bases, and 13 bases lay in between. The germline V gene encodes CDR1 SGHTA and CDR2 FQGNSA. This CDR3 reads CASSYGTMATQYF. The CDR3 bases are TGTGCCAGCAGCTACGGTACTATGGCTACGCAGTATTTT.

This clone was recorded many times. V usage is TRBV28 and J usage is TRBJ1-2; D is uncertain. Germline V gives CDR1 MDHEN, CDR2 SYDVKM. Trimming stripped 2 bases from V and 3 bases from J, with 13 bases between. The CDR3 is 15 amino acids. The CDR3 region has the DNA TGTGCCAGCAGTTTAGGTCGGAAACGTGACTATGGCTACACCTTC. Its protein product is CASSLGRKRDYGYTF.

V is TRBV27 and J is TRBJ2-3; 12 bases are shared with TRBD2. This CDR3 comprises 18 residues. Unmatched junction bases numbered 9, after V lost 0 bases and J lost 5 bases. Germline V CDR1 and CDR2: MNHEY, SMNVEV (reference sequence). The CDR3 reads CASSLSASGGADGDTQYF. CDR3 DNA sequence: TGTGCCAGCAGTTTATCCGCTAGCGGGGGGGCCGACGGAGATACGCAGTATTTT.

This sequence joins TRBV6-5 and TRBJ2-1; no clear D. Per germline, CDR1 MNHEY and CDR2 SVGAGI. Trimming took off 5 bases at V and 14 bases at J, with 25 bases between the two ends. The CDR3 extends over 15 amino acids. DNA for the CDR3: TGTGCCAGCAGTCTGTCCAGATACCTAGGTTCAAATGAGTTCTTC. Translating gives CASSLSRYLGSNEFF.

This clone was seen more than once but under ten times. The genes are TRBV29-1 and TRBJ1-3, with D perhaps matching TRBD1 (5 bases). V was trimmed by 6 bases and J by 0 bases, leaving 12 bases between them. CDR3 length: 14 amino acids. Germline V gene lookup returns CDR1 SQVTM and CDR2 ANQGSEA. The CDR3 here is CSVGTESSGNTIYF. The DNA for the CDR3 is TGCAGCGTCGGGACGGAGAGCTCTGGAAACACCATATATTTT.

This chain joins TRBV7-2 and TRBJ1-5; unclear D gene. CDR1 and CDR2 from the germline V gene are SGHTA and FQGNSA. This CDR3 is built from 12 residues. The V end was cut by 0 bases, the J end by 9 bases, with 6 bases between. CDR3 amino acids: CASSLAGRPQHF. The CDR3 DNA follows: TGTGCCAGCAGCTTAGCTGGGCGGCCCCAGCATTTT.

This clone was seen only a few times. The chain uses TRBV4-1 and TRBJ1-2; TRBD1 matches at 11 bases. Looked up from germline, CDR1 is MGHRA and CDR2 is YSYEKL. Germline trimming cut 3 bases from V and 3 bases from J; bases unmatched to any gene: 9. The CDR3 spans 17 residues. CDR3 nucleotides: TGCGCCAGCAGCCAGGAAAGGCGGGACAGGGGGGACTATGGCTACACCTTC. Translation gives CASSQERRDRGDYGYTF.

This clone showed up just a few times. Other DNA sequences in this sample translate to the same CDR3. The J gene is TRBJ1-5, the V gene TRBV5-4; D gene ambiguous. V was cut by 2 bases and J by 4 bases, with 4 bases left in between. CDR3 length: 12 amino acids. The germline V gene has CDR1 SGHNT and CDR2 YYREEE (reference sequence). CDR3 region: CASSFDNQPQHF. In nucleotides, the CDR3 is TGTGCCAGCAGCTTCGATAATCAGCCCCAGCATTTT.

About this clone: One end of the junction fails to match germline, which may point to a read error. The V call is TRBV7-2, the J call TRBJ1-5; the D gene is possibly TRBD1 (6 bases). The CDR3 is made up of 15 amino acids. Germline V lookup: CDR1 SGHTA, CDR2 FQGNSA. CDR3 bases: TGTGCCTGCAGCCGGGGGCGGGGAGACAATCAGCCCCAGCATTTT. Translating it yields CACSRGRGDNQPQHF.